This T cell receptor (beta chain) was documented in a study of identical twins. Broader study findings: Invariant T cells like MAIT and iNKT could partly confound the zero-insertion analyses.

The germline gives CDR1 SGHRS, CDR2 YFSETQ. Trimming removed 0 bases from V and 11 bases from J, with 8 bases in between. This CDR3 is built from 12 residues. In TCRdb, the 5' RACE reads were re-called with MiXCR into one record per CDR3 protein. The table includes around 650,000 distinct CDR3 sequences, around 7.4% detected once. This clonotype was detected a few times. Antigen unknown. These data were also reused for a study on yellow fever vaccine responses in identical twins.

Material: PBMCs. The receptor's source is a woman between 18 and 29 years old in good health. This chain joins TRBV5-1 and TRBJ1-4; D is possibly TRBD1 (6 bases). CDR3 nucleotides: TGCGCCAGCAGCTTGGAGAGGGGGAAACTGTTTTTT. Its translation is CASSLERGKLFF.